This T cell receptor beta chain was recorded in a study of glioma-infiltrating T cells after dendritic cell vaccination. The overall study: Samples are from glioblastoma patients in Phase I and II dendritic cell vaccine trials.

Up to 2 ug genomic DNA was used for TCRB CDR3 amplification. The PCR used 60 V beta and 13 J beta primers. Produced via immunoSEQ multiplex PCR; TCRdb's table is partial and in-frame only. Altogether tens of thousands of clones are present, more than 75% being singletons, with the ten largest covering over 2.5%. Trimming left V 3 bases short and J 1 base short, with 9 bases between. Germline CDR1 is KGHSH and CDR2 is LQKENI. This CDR3 contains 14 residues. Before vaccination, two weeks after the third vaccination, and at progression, PBMC were collected. The sequence was obtained from a human donor with glioblastoma. The rearrangement links TRBV18 to TRBJ1-1; D not certain. This specimen consisted of blood, obtained before dendritic cell vaccination. The CDR3 loop reads CASSPFEGNTEAFF. CDR3 sequence (DNA): TGTGCCAGCTCACCTTTTGAGGGGAACACTGAAGCTTTCTTT.